Each of the 6 T cell receptor beta chains below was sequenced from the same sample in a study of blood T cell repertoires in COVID-19. The table came from immunoSEQ multiplex PCR; TCRdb's copy has only in-frame clones and leaves some out. The top ten clones hold roughly 2.1% of a sample with under 200,000 clones, roughly 91% of them seen once. Sample: peripheral blood. Source of these receptors: a man younger than 35 with acute or convalescent COVID-19.

V gene TRBV27 combines with J gene TRBJ1-2; 9 nucleotides agree with TRBD1. Germline loops: CDR1 MNHEY, CDR2 SMNVEV (reference sequence). J lost 5 bases, V lost 5 bases, and 6 bases had no gene match. This CDR3 has 14 residues. The CDR3 DNA reads as TGTGCCAGCAGTCCCAGGACAGGGGAATATGGCTACACCTTC. As protein: CASSPRTGEYGYTF.

This chain uses TRBV5-4 with TRBJ1-2; D may be TRBD1 (5 bases). CDR3 length: 14 residues. From germline, CDR1 is SGHNT and CDR2 YYREEE (reference sequence). Trimming shortened V by 0 bases and J by 4 bases, and 10 bases separated the two germline ends. CDR3 nucleotide sequence: TGTGCCAGCAGCTTGGAAGGGGCCTCCTATGGCTACACCTTC. Its translation is CASSLEGASYGYTF.

A single count supports this clone. The chain couples TRBV28 to TRBJ1-2; D possibly corresponds to TRBD1 (6 bases). Per germline, CDR1 MDHEN and CDR2 SYDVKM. The CDR3 runs 13 residues. The ends were cut back, 4 bases at V and 2 bases at J, with 8 bases in the middle. Here the CDR3 reads CASSSTGNYGYTF. In nucleotides, the CDR3 is TGTGCCAGCAGTTCCACAGGGAACTATGGCTACACCTTC.

The rearrangement uses TRBV5-8 and TRBJ2-1; D gene unclear. CDR3 length: 12 amino acids. From germline, CDR1 is SGHTS and CDR2 YDEGEE. V dropped 2 bases and J dropped 10 bases, with 10 bases sitting between them. This CDR3 is CASSLPAGEQFF. CDR3 DNA sequence: TGTGCCAGCAGCTTACCAGCAGGAGAGCAGTTCTTC.

The chain combines TRBV5-6 with TRBJ1-4; 8 positions agree with TRBD1. CDR1 and CDR2 (germline): SGHDT, YYEEEE. This CDR3 is built from 12 residues. The V segment lost 3 bases and the J segment 14 bases; nucleotides outside the gene matches: 6. CDR3: CASSSSGTGLFF. The CDR3 nucleotides are TGTGCCAGCAGCTCGTCCGGGACAGGCCTGTTTTTT.

This clone is a singleton in its sample. The V and J genes are TRBV7-2 and TRBJ1-1, with D perhaps matching TRBD1 (6 bases). CDR1 is SGHTA and CDR2 is FQGNSA in the germline V gene. The CDR3 contains 13 residues. Trimming pared 8 bases from V and 5 bases from J, leaving 15 bases between. In DNA, the CDR3 is TGTGCCAGCCTCCGCACACAGGGAACTGAAGCTTTCTTT. Protein: CASLRTQGTEAFF.